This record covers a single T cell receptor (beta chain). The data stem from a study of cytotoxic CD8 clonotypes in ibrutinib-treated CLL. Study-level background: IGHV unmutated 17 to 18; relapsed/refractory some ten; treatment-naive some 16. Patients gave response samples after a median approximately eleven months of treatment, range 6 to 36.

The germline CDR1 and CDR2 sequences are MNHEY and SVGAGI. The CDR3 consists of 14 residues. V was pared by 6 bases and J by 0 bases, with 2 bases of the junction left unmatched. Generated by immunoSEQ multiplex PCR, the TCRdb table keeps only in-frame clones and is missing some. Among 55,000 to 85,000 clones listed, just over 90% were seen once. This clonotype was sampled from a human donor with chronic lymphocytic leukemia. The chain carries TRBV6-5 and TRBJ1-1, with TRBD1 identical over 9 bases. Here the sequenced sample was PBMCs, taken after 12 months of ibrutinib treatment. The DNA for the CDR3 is TGTGCCAGCAGCTGGGACAGGGTGAACACTGAAGCTTTCTTT. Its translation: CASSWDRVNTEAFF.